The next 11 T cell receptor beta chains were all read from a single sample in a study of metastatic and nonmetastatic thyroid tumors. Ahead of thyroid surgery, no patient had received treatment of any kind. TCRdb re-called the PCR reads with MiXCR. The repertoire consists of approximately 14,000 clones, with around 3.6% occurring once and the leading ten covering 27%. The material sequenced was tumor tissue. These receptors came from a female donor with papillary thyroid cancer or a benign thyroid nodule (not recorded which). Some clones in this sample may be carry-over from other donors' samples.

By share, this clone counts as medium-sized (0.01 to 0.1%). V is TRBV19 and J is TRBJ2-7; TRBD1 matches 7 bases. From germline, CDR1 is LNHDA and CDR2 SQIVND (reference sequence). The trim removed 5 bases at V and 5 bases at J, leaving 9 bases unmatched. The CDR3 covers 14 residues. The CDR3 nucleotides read TGTGCCAGTAGTTTGGGGACAGACCGTCACGAGCAGTACTTC. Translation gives CASSLGTDRHEQYF.

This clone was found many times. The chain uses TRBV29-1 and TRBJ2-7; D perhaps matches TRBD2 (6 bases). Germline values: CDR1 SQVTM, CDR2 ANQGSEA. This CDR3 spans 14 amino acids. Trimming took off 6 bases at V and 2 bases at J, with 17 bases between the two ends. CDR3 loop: CSVRPEGRPYEQYF. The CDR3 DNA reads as TGCAGCGTGAGGCCGGAGGGGCGCCCCTACGAGCAGTACTTC.

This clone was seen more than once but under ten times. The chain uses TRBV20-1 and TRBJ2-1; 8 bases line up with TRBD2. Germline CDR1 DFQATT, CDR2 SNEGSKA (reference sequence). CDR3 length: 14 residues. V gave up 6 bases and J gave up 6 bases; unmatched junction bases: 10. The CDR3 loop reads CSALGAGVFNEQFF. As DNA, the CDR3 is TGCAGTGCCCTGGGAGCGGGAGTGTTCAATGAGCAGTTCTTC.

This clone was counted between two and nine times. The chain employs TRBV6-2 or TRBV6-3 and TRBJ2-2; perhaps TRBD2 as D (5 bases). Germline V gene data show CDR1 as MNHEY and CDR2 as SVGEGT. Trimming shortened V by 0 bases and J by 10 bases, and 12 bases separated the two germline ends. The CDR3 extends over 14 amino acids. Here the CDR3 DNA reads TGTGCCAGCAGTTACTCGAGGGCGCCGGTGGAGCTGTTTTTT. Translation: CASSYSRAPVELFF.

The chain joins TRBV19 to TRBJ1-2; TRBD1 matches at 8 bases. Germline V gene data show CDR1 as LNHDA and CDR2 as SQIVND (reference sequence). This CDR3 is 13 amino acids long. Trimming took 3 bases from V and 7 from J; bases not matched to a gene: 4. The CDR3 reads CASSIRTGRGYTF. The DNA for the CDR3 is TGTGCCAGTAGTATTAGGACAGGGCGTGGCTACACCTTC.

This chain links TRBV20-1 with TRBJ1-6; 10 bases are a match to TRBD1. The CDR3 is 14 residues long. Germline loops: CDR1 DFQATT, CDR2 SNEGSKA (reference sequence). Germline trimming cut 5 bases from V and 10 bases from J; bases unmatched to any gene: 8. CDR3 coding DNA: TGCAGTGCTCGGGAGGACAGGGGGGAATCACCCCTCCACTTT. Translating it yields CSAREDRGESPLHF.

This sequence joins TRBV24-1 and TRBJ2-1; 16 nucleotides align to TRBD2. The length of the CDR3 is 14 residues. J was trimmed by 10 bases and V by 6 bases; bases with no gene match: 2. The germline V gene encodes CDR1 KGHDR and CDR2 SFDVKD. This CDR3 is CATSPGLAGGEQFF. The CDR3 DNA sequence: TGTGCCACCAGTCCGGGACTAGCGGGAGGGGAGCAGTTCTTC.

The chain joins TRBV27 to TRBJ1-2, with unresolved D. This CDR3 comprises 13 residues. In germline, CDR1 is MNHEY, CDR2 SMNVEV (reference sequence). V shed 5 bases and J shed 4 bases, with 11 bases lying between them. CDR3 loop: CASSPLDAYGYTF. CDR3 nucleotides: TGTGCCAGCAGTCCTTTGGATGCCTATGGCTACACCTTC.

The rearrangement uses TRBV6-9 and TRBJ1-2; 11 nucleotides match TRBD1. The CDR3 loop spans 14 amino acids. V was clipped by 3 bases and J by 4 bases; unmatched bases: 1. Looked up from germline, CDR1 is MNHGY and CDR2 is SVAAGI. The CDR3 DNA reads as TGTGCCAGCAGTTACGGGACAGGGGGCTATGGCTACACCTTC. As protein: CASSYGTGGYGYTF.

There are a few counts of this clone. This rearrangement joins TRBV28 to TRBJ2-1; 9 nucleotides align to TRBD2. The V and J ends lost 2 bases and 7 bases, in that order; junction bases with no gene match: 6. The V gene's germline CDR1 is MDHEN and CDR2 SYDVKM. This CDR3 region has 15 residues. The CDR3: CASSLAGGPLNEQFF. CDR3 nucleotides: TGTGCCAGCAGTTTAGCGGGAGGGCCATTAAATGAGCAGTTCTTC.

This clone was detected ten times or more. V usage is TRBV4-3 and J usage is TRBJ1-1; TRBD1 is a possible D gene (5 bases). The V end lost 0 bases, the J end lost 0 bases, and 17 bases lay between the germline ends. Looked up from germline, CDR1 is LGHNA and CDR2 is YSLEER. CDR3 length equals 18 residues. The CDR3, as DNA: TGCGCCAGCAGCCAAGATCGAGTCGGGACGGATCTGAACACTGAAGCTTTCTTT. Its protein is CASSQDRVGTDLNTEAFF.